The 6 T cell receptor beta chains below come from one sample, sequenced in a study of shared clonotypes between healthy human individuals. The assay was immunoSEQ multiplex PCR, and TCRdb's table has in-frame clones only and misses some. The sample lists about 490,000 clones, about 82% occurring once. The sequenced sample was PBMCs. The receptors stem from a woman aged 40 to 50 in good health. Some clones in this sample may be carry-over from other donors' samples.

This chain's CDR3 is CASSQDQGISTGGYTF. In nucleotides, the CDR3 is TGCGCCAGCAGCCAAGACCAGGGGATTTCCACCGGTGGCTACACCTTC. The chain recombines TRBV4-1 with TRBJ1-2; D possibly corresponds to TRBD1 (6 bases). The CDR3 sequence is 16 residues long. CDR1 and CDR2 (germline): MGHRA, YSYEKL. V was trimmed by 0 bases and J by 7 bases, leaving 18 bases between them.

This sequence joins TRBV7-3 and TRBJ2-2; D is uncertain. There are 12 residues in the CDR3. V lost 4 bases and J lost 7, with 7 bases in between. Germline CDR1 reads SGHTA; CDR2 reads FQGTGA. CDR3 sequence (DNA): TGTGCCAGCAGCTGGTCTCACGGGGAGCTGTTTTTT. It yields the protein CASSWSHGELFF.

The chain carries TRBV27 and TRBJ2-7; D perhaps matches TRBD1 (5 bases). The CDR3 totals 15 residues. Trimming took off 8 bases at V and 0 bases at J, with 17 bases between the two ends. CDR1 is MNHEY and CDR2 is SMNVEV in the germline V gene (reference sequence). The CDR3 loop is CASGSGLLSSYEQYF. Written as DNA, the CDR3 is TGTGCCAGCGGCTCAGGGCTTCTGAGCTCCTACGAGCAGTACTTC.

V usage is TRBV28 and J usage is TRBJ2-7, with 9 bases identical to TRBD1. Germline V gene sequence: CDR1 MDHEN, CDR2 SYDVKM. V lost 7 bases, J lost 3 bases, and 10 bases stayed unmatched. CDR3 length: 15 amino acids. Here the CDR3 DNA reads TGTGCCAGCACTACCCCGGGACAGGGAGGCTACGAGCAGTACTTC. This sequence encodes CASTTPGQGGYEQYF. Combining the CDR3 with reference TRBV28 and TRBJ2-7 gives the whole variable domain DVKVTQSSRYLVKRTGEKVFLECVQDMDHENMFWYRQDPGLGLRLIYFSYDVKMKEKGDIPEGYSVSREKKERFSLILESASTNQTSMYLCASTTPGQGGYEQYFGPGTRLTVT.

The chain couples TRBV28 to TRBJ2-1, with D perhaps TRBD2 (7 bases). This CDR3 contains 17 residues. The V end lost 2 bases, the J end lost 1 base, and 15 bases lay between the germline ends. Per the germline V gene, CDR1 is MDHEN and CDR2 is SYDVKM. As DNA, the CDR3 is TGTGCCAGCAGTTTACCCTTCGGGGGGCAATCCTACAATGAGCAGTTCTTC. This translates into CASSLPFGGQSYNEQFF.

The chain is built from TRBV21-1 and TRBJ2-7; the D call TRBD2 from the table was never checked on the DNA. TRBV21-1 is flagged as a pseudogene. The CDR3 length is 13 residues. In nucleotides, the CDR3 is TGTGCCAGCAGCCCCGGGACTAGAGACGAGCAGTACTTC. Its protein is CASSPGTRDEQYF.